Shown below are 24 T cell receptor beta chains from a single sample sequenced in a study of shared clonotypes between healthy human individuals. The data were produced by immunoSEQ multiplex PCR, yet TCRdb's version contains in-frame clones alone and is incomplete. The sample carries millions of clones, 90% to 95% recorded once. The sequenced sample consisted of naive CD4+ T cells from PBMCs. Subset reported: CD45RA+ positively selected. The receptors shown here come from a man aged 18 to 30 in good health. Some clones in this sample may be carry-over from other donors' samples.

As for this clone: Other DNA sequences in the sample encode the same CDR3. The rearrangement links TRBV9 to TRBJ2-5, with D unclear. The CDR3 totals 15 residues. Germline V gives CDR1 SGDLS, CDR2 YYNGEE. V was clipped by 0 bases and J by 1 base, with 10 bases between them. The CDR3 DNA follows: TGTGCCAGCAGCGTAGAAGGCAGCCCCCAAGAGACCCAGTACTTC. This sequence encodes CASSVEGSPQETQYF.

The genes are TRBV5-1 and TRBJ2-4; no clear D gene. This CDR3 is built from 16 residues. V was shortened by 0 bases and J by 0 bases, with 10 bases between the two germline ends. Germline CDR1 reads SGHRS; CDR2 reads YFSETQ. The CDR3 sequence is CASSLGPIVAKNIQYF. CDR3 DNA: TGCGCCAGCAGCTTGGGACCCATTGTAGCCAAAAACATTCAGTACTTC. Full variable domain (remainder filled in from reference TRBV5-1 and TRBJ2-4): KAGVTQTPRYLIKTRGQQVTLSCSPISGHRSVSWYQQTPGQGLQFLFEYFSETQRNKGNFPGRFSGRQFSNSRSEMNVSTLELGDSALYLCASSLGPIVAKNIQYFGAGTRLSVL.

V and J are TRBV19 and TRBJ2-2, with 8 positions matching TRBD2. Per germline, CDR1 LNHDA and CDR2 SQIVND (reference sequence). V trimming: 6 bases; J trimming: 5 bases; junction bases outside the gene matches: 8. CDR3 length: 15 residues. CDR3 region: CASSSGTRGTGELFF. DNA of the CDR3: TGTGCCAGTAGCTCCGGGACTAGAGGTACCGGGGAGCTGTTTTTT. Based on the CDR3 plus reference TRBV19 and TRBJ2-2, the full variable domain is DGGITQSPKYLFRKEGQNVTLSCEQNLNHDAMYWYRQDPGQGLRLIYYSQIVNDFQKGDIAEGYSVSREKKESFPLTVTSAQKNPTAFYLCASSSGTRGTGELFFGEGSRLTVL.

To note about this clone: Within the sample, other DNA sequences also encode this same CDR3. The genes are TRBV6-1 and TRBJ2-6, with D perhaps TRBD1 (5 bases). The CDR3 consists of 15 residues. V was clipped by 1 base and J by 4 bases, with 8 bases between them. Germline CDR1 is MNHNS and CDR2 is SASEGT. The CDR3 loop reads CASSEVGVGANVLTF. CDR3 DNA: TGTGCCAGCAGTGAAGTAGGGGTCGGGGCCAACGTCCTGACTTTC.

The CDR3 DNA reads as TGTGCCATCAGTGAGGGTGACATTCAGTACTTC. It codes for CAISEGDIQYF. The J gene is TRBJ2-4, the V gene TRBV10-3, with D hard to call. V shed 2 bases and J shed 8 bases, with 4 bases lying between them. The CDR3 sequence is 11 residues long. Germline-derived CDR1 and CDR2 are ENHRY and SYGVKD.

The chain combines TRBV30 with TRBJ1-6; a weak D match, TRBD1 (6 bases). The CDR3 extends over 17 amino acids. Deletions cut 1 base from V and 0 bases from J, with 13 bases between. CDR1 and CDR2 (germline): GTSNPN, SVGIG (reference sequence). As DNA, the CDR3 is TGTGCCTGGAGTGGAAACAGGGTTAGCTCCTATAATTCACCCCTCCACTTT. It specifies CAWSGNRVSSYNSPLHF.

This rearrangement joins TRBV18 to TRBJ1-1; D gene unclear. The length of the CDR3 is 14 residues. V lost 3 bases, J lost 0 bases, and 8 bases lay in between. Germline V gene lookup returns CDR1 KGHSH and CDR2 LQKENI. CDR3 sequence: CASSPLNMNTEAFF. CDR3 DNA: TGTGCCAGCTCACCCCTAAATATGAACACTGAAGCTTTCTTT. Full variable domain (outside the CDR3, taken from reference TRBV18 and TRBJ1-1): NAGVMQNPRHLVRRRGQEARLRCSPMKGHSHVYWYRQLPEEGLKFMVYLQKENIIDESGMPKERFSAEFPKEGPSILRIQQVVRGDSAAYFCASSPLNMNTEAFFGQGTRLTVV.

As to this clone: Additional DNA sequences in this sample encode the identical CDR3. The chain combines TRBV11-2 with TRBJ2-7; D is ambiguous. Germline-derived CDR1 and CDR2 are SGHAT and FQNNGV. The CDR3 has 13 residues. Trimming cost V 1 base and J 0 bases, with 4 bases left between them. The CDR3 sequence is CASSLGISYEQYF. DNA for the CDR3: TGTGCCAGCAGCTTAGGGATCTCCTACGAGCAGTACTTC.

CDR3 DNA sequence: TGTGCCAGCACCCTCCCCAGGAGCTCTGGAAACACCATATATTTT. It yields the protein CASTLPRSSGNTIYF. The chain combines TRBV28 with TRBJ1-3; D call uncertain. V was clipped by 7 bases and J by 0 bases, with 13 bases between them. Germline-derived CDR1 and CDR2 are MDHEN and SYDVKM. This CDR3 contains 15 residues.

The rearrangement links TRBV4-3 to TRBJ2-3; D call uncertain. The V end lost 1 base, the J end lost 6 bases, and 17 bases lay between the germline ends. This CDR3 contains 16 residues. Germline-derived CDR1 and CDR2 are LGHNA and YSLEER. CDR3 nucleotide sequence: TGCGCCAGCAGCCAAGGCCGGCTCCCCTATCGGGATACGCAGTATTTT. Encoded protein: CASSQGRLPYRDTQYF.

This chain uses TRBV5-4 with TRBJ2-2; 15 bases line up with TRBD2. The CDR3 is 17 amino acids. CDR1 and CDR2 from the germline V gene are SGHNT and YYREEE (reference sequence). V lost 5 bases to trimming and J lost 3 bases; unmatched junction nucleotides: 5. DNA of the CDR3: TGTGCCAGCAGTCGGACTAGCGGGAGGGCCCACACCGGGGAGCTGTTTTTT. Its protein product is CASSRTSGRAHTGELFF.

V is TRBV7-2 and J is TRBJ2-1, with TRBD2 matching over 16 bases. Germline V gene sequence: CDR1 SGHTA, CDR2 FQGNSA. This CDR3 is built from 15 residues. V lost 3 bases and J lost 9; bases outside the gene matches: 2. This CDR3 is CASSLGLAGGFEQFF. The CDR3 bases are TGTGCCAGCAGCTTGGGACTAGCGGGAGGGTTTGAGCAGTTCTTC.

Concerning this clone: The sample has other DNA sequences that encode this CDR3 too. This rearrangement joins TRBV30 to TRBJ1-1; possible D gene TRBD1, 5 bases. Germline loops: CDR1 GTSNPN, CDR2 SVGIG (reference sequence). Deletions cut 3 bases from V and 1 base from J, with 9 bases between. The CDR3 length is 13 residues. The CDR3 sequence: CAWRRGTNTEAFF. The CDR3 DNA follows: TGTGCCTGGAGGAGGGGAACGAACACTGAAGCTTTCTTT.

The rearrangement joins TRBV4-3 to TRBJ2-3; 8 bases agree with TRBD1. J lost 4 bases, V lost 1 base, and 16 bases had no gene match. The CDR3 runs to 19 residues. Germline values: CDR1 LGHNA, CDR2 YSLEER. CDR3 in DNA: TGCGCCAGCAGCCAAGTCTCATCTTGGGACCAGACAGGGGCAGATACGCAGTATTTT. Amino acid sequence: CASSQVSSWDQTGADTQYF.

The chain uses TRBV18 and TRBJ1-2; 9 bases are shared with TRBD1. From germline, CDR1 is KGHSH and CDR2 LQKENI. CDR3 size: 15 residues. Trimming cost V 3 bases and J 8 bases; bases outside gene matches: 10. Here the CDR3 reads CASSPMGQGVGGYTF. The CDR3 region has the DNA TGTGCCAGCTCACCGATGGGACAGGGAGTTGGAGGCTACACCTTC. The full variable domain, rest sourced from reference TRBV18 and TRBJ1-2, is NAGVMQNPRHLVRRRGQEARLRCSPMKGHSHVYWYRQLPEEGLKFMVYLQKENIIDESGMPKERFSAEFPKEGPSILRIQQVVRGDSAAYFCASSPMGQGVGGYTFGSGTRLTVV.

The chain is built from TRBV4-1 and TRBJ1-1; TRBD1 aligns across 7 bases. CDR1 is MGHRA, CDR2 YSYEKL, per germline. V lost 4 bases and J lost 0; bases outside the gene matches: 14. The CDR3 totals 18 residues. The CDR3 protein is CASSLVPQGGYMNTEAFF. CDR3 DNA: TGCGCCAGCAGCCTCGTCCCGCAGGGGGGGTACATGAACACTGAAGCTTTCTTT.

The chain joins TRBV5-4 to TRBJ1-3; D gene unclear. Germline values: CDR1 SGHNT, CDR2 YYREEE (reference sequence). The V end was cut by 4 bases, the J end by 1 base, with 15 bases between. The CDR3 extends over 16 amino acids. The CDR3 is CASSLGPGRSGNTIYF. The CDR3 DNA is TGTGCCAGCAGCCTAGGACCTGGGCGTTCTGGAAACACCATATATTTT. Using reference TRBV5-4 and TRBJ1-3 for the parts outside the CDR3, the full variable domain is ETGVTQSPTHLIKTRGQQVTLRCSSQSGHNTVSWYQQALGQGPQFIFQYYREEENGRGNFPPRFSGLQFPNYSSELNVNALELDDSALYLCASSLGPGRSGNTIYFGEGSWLTVV.

V is TRBV6-5 and J is TRBJ2-7; 7 bases align to TRBD2. The V and J ends lost 1 base and 2 bases, in that order; junction bases with no gene match: 5. The CDR3 length is 15 residues. Per germline, CDR1 MNHEY and CDR2 SVGAGI. CDR3 residues: CASSYWQGGPYEQYF. Written as DNA, the CDR3 is TGTGCCAGCAGTTACTGGCAGGGAGGGCCCTACGAGCAGTACTTC.

The chain recombines TRBV5-1 with TRBJ1-3, with 7 bases aligning to TRBD1. Germline trimming cut 3 bases from V and 10 bases from J; bases unmatched to any gene: 7. The CDR3 is 13 residues long. The germline CDR1 and CDR2 sequences are SGHRS and YFSETQ. The CDR3 sequence is CASSSEAGGTIYF. CDR3 in DNA: TGCGCCAGCAGCTCGGAGGCAGGGGGAACCATATATTTT.

The rearrangement uses TRBV5-4 and TRBJ1-3; D is undetermined. The CDR3 has 14 residues. Germline loops: CDR1 SGHNT, CDR2 YYREEE (reference sequence). The ends were cut back, 2 bases at V and 0 bases at J, with 6 bases in the middle. The CDR3 is CASSFMSSGNTIYF. CDR3 nucleotide sequence: TGTGCCAGCAGCTTCATGAGCTCTGGAAACACCATATATTTT.

J is TRBJ2-3 and V is TRBV5-1, with D maybe TRBD1 (6 bases). The ends were cut back, 0 bases at V and 6 bases at J, with 23 bases in the middle. The CDR3 runs to 18 residues. Germline loops: CDR1 SGHRS, CDR2 YFSETQ. In nucleotides, the CDR3 is TGCGCCAGCAGCTTGGGGCCAACGGGACAAAGTTTGGAGGATACGCAGTATTTT. Residues: CASSLGPTGQSLEDTQYF.

The CDR3 region has the DNA TGTGCCAGCACCCAAGGTGACAGGCCGAACACTGAAGCTTTCTTT. Translation: CASTQGDRPNTEAFF. V and J are TRBV5-4 and TRBJ1-1; tentatively, D is TRBD1 (6 bases). CDR1 SGHNT and CDR2 YYREEE come from the germline V gene (reference sequence). This CDR3 is 15 amino acids long. Trimming cost V 6 bases and J 1 base, with 16 bases left between them.

This chain connects TRBV2 to TRBJ2-5; TRBD1 agrees at 8 bases. CDR3 length equals 15 residues. With V trimmed by 4 bases and J by 1 base, 5 bases remained unmatched. Germline V lookup: CDR1 SNHLY, CDR2 FYNNEI. CDR3 loop: CASSASTGAQETQYF. Written as DNA, the CDR3 is TGTGCCAGCAGTGCCTCGACAGGGGCCCAAGAGACCCAGTACTTC. Full variable domain (remainder filled in from reference TRBV2 and TRBJ2-5): EPEVTQTPSHQVTQMGQEVILRCVPISNHLYFYWYRQILGQKVEFLVSFYNNEISEKSEIFDDQFSVERPDGSNFTLKIRSTKLEDSAMYFCASSASTGAQETQYFGPGTRLLVL.

The genes are TRBV9 and TRBJ2-1; D is unclear. Germline values: CDR1 SGDLS, CDR2 YYNGEE. V lost 0 bases and J lost 10, with 11 bases in between. The CDR3 contains 13 residues. For the CDR3, the DNA is TGTGCCAGCAGCGTAGCTGTCGTCGGGGAGCAGTTCTTC. This gives the protein CASSVAVVGEQFF.